This TCR beta chain originates from a study of T cell responses to AZD1222 COVID-19 vaccine. Study information: Both about-4-week and about-12-week second-dose recipients were combined.

In this sample, this clone turned up a few times. Per germline, CDR1 SQVTM and CDR2 ANQGSEA. V was trimmed by 6 bases and J by 9 bases, leaving 14 bases between them. The CDR3 runs to 11 residues. Sequenced by immunoSEQ multiplex PCR; TCRdb stores in-frame clones only, minus some. The sample gives more than 140,000 clones, 70% to 90% of which show up once; under 2.5% is in the top ten. The receptor comes from an adult in good health. The rearrangement uses TRBV29-1 and TRBJ1-1; maybe TRBD1 (6 bases). The sample consisted of peripheral blood, taken on day 0 of AZD1222 vaccination. The CDR3 protein is CSVEGGGKAFF. DNA of the CDR3: TGCAGCGTCGAGGGGGGGGGAAAAGCTTTCTTT.